The rows below give T cell receptor beta chains drawn from one sample of a study of cytomegalovirus exposure and HLA in healthy donors. The assay was immunoSEQ multiplex PCR, and TCRdb's table has in-frame clones only and misses some. Here the sample spans fewer than 85,000 clones, around 94% being singletons. The specimen sequenced was PBMCs. These TCRs come from a woman under 30 in good health and CMV-seronegative. Each CDR3 is given with its conserved first and last residue. A D gene is named only where the DNA matches it firmly. Size is stated for part of the rows, as once, few or many counts, or as a class when the clone is expanded.

TRBD2,TRBV27,15,-,TRBJ2-1,TGTGCCAGCAGTCCGCGGGGGGGCATTATCGATGAGCAGTTCTTC,CASSPRGGIIDEQFF
-,TRBV27,15,-,TRBJ1-2,TGTGCCAGCAGTTTATCCCCAGGGTGGGACTATGGCTACACCTTC,CASSLSPGWDYGYTF
TRBD2,TRBV7-3,16,-,TRBJ2-5,TGTGCCAGCAGCCCCACTCCAACGGGGGGGATGGAGACCCAGTACTTC,CASSPTPTGGMETQYF
-,TRBV20-1,11,-,TRBJ1-1,TGCAGTGCTAGAGGCGGGGGGAAAGCTTTCTTT,CSARGGGKAFF
TRBD2,TRBV19,14,-,TRBJ2-7,TGTGCCAGTAGTATTTCTAGCGGGGGCTACGAGCAGTACTTC,CASSISSGGYEQYF
-,TRBV28,20,few,TRBJ1-2,-,CASTRGTGSYFGAANYGYTF
-,TRBV18,13,-,TRBJ1-5,TGTGCCAGCTCACTGTCGGGCAATCAGCCCCAGCATTTT,CASSLSGNQPQHF
-,TRBV6-5,13,-,TRBJ1-2,TGTGCCAGCAGTTACCGGGGGACCGATGGCTACACCTTC,CASSYRGTDGYTF
TRBD1,TRBV5-4,14,-,TRBJ1-1,TGTGCCAGCAGGGACAGGGGGCCGGGCACTGAAGCTTTCTTT,CASRDRGPGTEAFF
TRBD2,TRBV12-5,13,once,TRBJ2-5,TGTGCTAGTGCTCCGGGACTACAAGAGACCCAGTACTTC,CASAPGLQETQYF
-,TRBV5-5,16,-,TRBJ1-6,TGTGCCAGCAGCTTGGGGAGGGCGGCCGTTAATTCACCCCTCCACTTT,CASSLGRAAVNSPLHF
-,TRBV27,11,once,TRBJ1-2,TGTGCCAGCGGGCAGGGATATGGCTACACCTTC,CASGQGYGYTF
-,TRBV7-6,15,-,TRBJ2-1,TGTGCCAGCAGCTTAGGGGGGGTCGGTAACAATGAGCAGTTCTTC,CASSLGGVGNNEQFF
TRBD2,TRBV28,15,-,TRBJ2-7,TGTGCCAGCAGTTTATTGGGCGGGGGACTCTACGAGCAGTACTTC,CASSLLGGGLYEQYF
TRBD2,TRBV5-6,16,-,TRBJ2-3,TGTGCCAGCAGCTTACGGGGAGGGGACGTGACGGATACGCAGTATTTT,CASSLRGGDVTDTQYF
TRBD1,TRBV2,17,-,TRBJ2-7,TGTGCCAGCAGTGAACGAACGCGTGGACAGGGGATGTACGAGCAGTACTTC,CASSERTRGQGMYEQYF
TRBD2,TRBV6-7,16,-,TRBJ2-1,TGTGCCAGCAGTTACTCGACTAGCGGGTACTACAATGAGCAGTTCTTC,CASSYSTSGYYNEQFF
TRBD2,TRBV4-1,18,-,TRBJ2-6,TGCGCCAGCAGCCTGGGGGGAGGGTTTGGGGTCGGGGCCAACGTCCTGACTTTC,CASSLGGGFGVGANVLTF
TRBD1,TRBV7-9,19,-,TRBJ1-1,TGTGCCAGCAGCTTAATGAAGACAGGGGGTCCGGGTTATCGGACTGAAGCTTTCTTT,CASSLMKTGGPGYRTEAFF
-,TRBV7-8,16,-,TRBJ2-5,TGTGCCAGCAGCTTAGTAAGGAGGAGCCCCCGGGAGACCCAGTACTTC,CASSLVRRSPRETQYF
-,TRBV4-2,14,-,TRBJ2-1,TGTGCCAGCAGCCCAGAGGGGGAGGTCAATGAGCAGTTCTTC,CASSPEGEVNEQFF
-,TRBV9,15,-,TRBJ1-2,TGTGCCAGCAGCTACACCGGGACACCCGACTATGGCTACACCTTC,CASSYTGTPDYGYTF
-,TRBV5-3,18,-,TRBJ2-2,TGTGCCAGAAGCTTAATAGTCGGGGGACAGATAAACACCGGGGAGCTGTTTTTT,CARSLIVGGQINTGELFF
-,TRBV7-9,14,once,TRBJ2-1,TGTGCCAGCAGCTTCCGACAGAGCTACAATGAGCAGTTCTTC,CASSFRQSYNEQFF
TRBD2,TRBV5-1,18,-,TRBJ2-1,TGCGCCAGCAGCGACACTAGCGGGGGGGGGAAAACCTACAATGAGCAGTTCTTC,CASSDTSGGGKTYNEQFF
TRBD1,TRBV4-3,16,-,TRBJ1-2,TGCGCCAGCAGCCAAGAAGGTAGTCAGGGGGTCTATGGCTACACCTTC,CASSQEGSQGVYGYTF
-,TRBV27,14,-,TRBJ2-7,TGTGCCAGGTTTATGGGGGCAGAGGGTCACGAGCAGTACTTC,CARFMGAEGHEQYF
-,TRBV19,14,once,TRBJ1-5,TGTGCCAGTACTCTCCAGGGCCTGGGACAGCCCCAGCATTTT,CASTLQGLGQPQHF
-,TRBV25-1,14,-,TRBJ2-1,TGTGCCAGCAGTGGGGTGGGGGCTCGGAATGAGCAGTTCTTC,CASSGVGARNEQFF
TRBD1,TRBV4-2,19,-,TRBJ2-6,TGTGCCAGCAGCCCGTCGTGGCTCCTGACAGGGTCAGGGGCCAACGTCCTGACTTTC,CASSPSWLLTGSGANVLTF
-,TRBV9,12,-,TRBJ2-1,TGTGCCAGCAGCGTAGGAGACAATGAGCAGTTCTTC,CASSVGDNEQFF
TRBD2,TRBV5-4,17,-,TRBJ2-1,TGTGCCAGCAACGCGCGGGGGGGCCCCGAAACCGACAATGAGCAGTTCTTC,CASNARGGPETDNEQFF
TRBD2,TRBV7-7,16,-,TRBJ2-3,TGTGCTAGCAGCCTGACTAGCGGGGGGGCCGGGGGTACGCAGTATTTT,CASSLTSGGAGGTQYF
-,TRBV6-5,13,-,TRBJ1-6,TGTGCCAGCAGGATAGCCTATAATTCACCCCTCCACTTT,CASRIAYNSPLHF
TRBD1,TRBV27,16,-,TRBJ1-6,TGTGCCAGCAGTCTGACAGGGGGCTCGTATAATTCACCCCTCCACTTT,CASSLTGGSYNSPLHF
-,TRBV14,17,-,TRBJ2-6,TGTGCCAGCAGCCCCTACAGGTTTAGCTCTGGGGCCAACGTCCTGACTTTC,CASSPYRFSSGANVLTF
-,TRBV5-4,16,-,TRBJ1-2,TGTGCCAGCAGCTTGGAATTGACAGTATCTAACTATGGCTACACCTTC,CASSLELTVSNYGYTF
TRBD1,TRBV28,13,-,TRBJ1-1,TGTGCGATAAACAGGGGGCTGGGCACTGAAGCTTTCTTT,CAINRGLGTEAFF
-,TRBV5-1,15,-,TRBJ2-1,TGCGCCAGCAGCTTGGACACGCCAACCTACAATGAGCAGTTCTTC,CASSLDTPTYNEQFF
TRBD2,TRBV6-6,16,-,TRBJ2-3,TGTGCCAGCAGTTACCCAGCGGGGGGGCGGGGAGATACGCAGTATTTT,CASSYPAGGRGDTQYF
TRBD1,TRBV6-6,16,-,TRBJ1-6,TGTGCCAGCAGTTACTTAGGGACAGCGTATAATTCACCCCTCCACTTT,CASSYLGTAYNSPLHF
-,TRBV7-9,13,-,TRBJ1-6,TGTGCCAGCAGCTTAGTTGGTGAGAAACCCCTCCACTTT,CASSLVGEKPLHF
-,TRBV27,11,-,TRBJ1-6,TGTGCCAGCCGGGGGAATTCACCCCTCCACTTT,CASRGNSPLHF
TRBD1,TRBV7-2,14,-,TRBJ2-7,TGTGCCAGCAGCTCTTTTGGACAGGGCTACGAGCAGTACTTC,CASSSFGQGYEQYF
-,TRBV6-5,13,-,TRBJ1-1,TGTGCCAGCCGATACGGGCGGGGAACTGAAGCTTTCTTT,CASRYGRGTEAFF
-,TRBV7-3,15,-,TRBJ2-1,TGTGCCAGCAGCTCCCCCGCTAGCACCTACAATGAGCAGTTCTTC,CASSSPASTYNEQFF
-,TRBV19,15,-,TRBJ1-2,TGTGCCAGTAGTATCACAGGGATGGGGAACTATGGCTACACCTTC,CASSITGMGNYGYTF
TRBD1,TRBV7-2,14,few,TRBJ1-5,TGTGCCAGCAGCCCAGGGACAGGGGGTCAGCCCCAGCATTTT,CASSPGTGGQPQHF
-,TRBV19,15,-,TRBJ1-5,TGTGCCAGTAGTATTCAGGTTCACAGCAATCAGCCCCAGCATTTT,CASSIQVHSNQPQHF
-,TRBV30,11,-,TRBJ2-7,TGTGCCTGGAGTGTAACGGGCGAGCAGTACTTC,CAWSVTGEQYF
-,TRBV21-1,14,-,TRBJ1-5,TGTGCCAGCAGCTCCCAAGGGCCAGGGCAGCCCCAGCATTTT,CASSSQGPGQPQHF